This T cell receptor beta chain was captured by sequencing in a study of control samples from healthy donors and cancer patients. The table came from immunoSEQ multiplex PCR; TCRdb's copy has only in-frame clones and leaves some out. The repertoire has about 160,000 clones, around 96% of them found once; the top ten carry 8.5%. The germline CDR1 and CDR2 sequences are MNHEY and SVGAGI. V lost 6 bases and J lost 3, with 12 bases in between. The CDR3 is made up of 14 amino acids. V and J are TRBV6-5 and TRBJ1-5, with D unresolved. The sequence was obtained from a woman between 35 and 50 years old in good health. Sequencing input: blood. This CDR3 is CASRPNRNNQPQHF. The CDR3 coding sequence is TGTGCCAGCAGACCCAACAGAAACAATCAGCCCCAGCATTTT.